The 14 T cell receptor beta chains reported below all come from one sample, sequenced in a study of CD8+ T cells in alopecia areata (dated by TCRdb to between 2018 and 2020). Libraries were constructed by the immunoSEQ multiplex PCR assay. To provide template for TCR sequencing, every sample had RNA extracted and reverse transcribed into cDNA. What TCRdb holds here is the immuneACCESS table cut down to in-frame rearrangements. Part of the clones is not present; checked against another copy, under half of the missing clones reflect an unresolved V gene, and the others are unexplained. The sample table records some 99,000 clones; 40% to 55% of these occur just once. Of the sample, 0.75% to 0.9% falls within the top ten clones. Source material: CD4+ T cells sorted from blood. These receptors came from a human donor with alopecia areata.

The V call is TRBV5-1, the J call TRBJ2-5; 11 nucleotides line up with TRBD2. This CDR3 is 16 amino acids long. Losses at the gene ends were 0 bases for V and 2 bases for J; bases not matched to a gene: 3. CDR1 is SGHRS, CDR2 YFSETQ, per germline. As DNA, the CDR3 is TGCGCCAGCAGCTTGGTCGCTAGCGGGGGGCAAGAGACCCAGTACTTC. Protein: CASSLVASGGQETQYF.

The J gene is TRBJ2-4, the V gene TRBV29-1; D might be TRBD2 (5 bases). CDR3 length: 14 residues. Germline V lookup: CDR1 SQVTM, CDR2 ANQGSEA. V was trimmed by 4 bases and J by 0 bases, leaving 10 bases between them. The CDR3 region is CSVADSGAKNIQYF. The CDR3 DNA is TGCAGCGTTGCGGACTCGGGAGCCAAAAACATTCAGTACTTC.

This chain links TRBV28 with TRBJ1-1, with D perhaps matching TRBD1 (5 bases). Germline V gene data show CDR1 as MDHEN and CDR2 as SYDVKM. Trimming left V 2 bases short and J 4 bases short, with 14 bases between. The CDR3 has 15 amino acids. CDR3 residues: CASSLPSRGGTEAFF. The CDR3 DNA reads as TGTGCCAGCAGTTTACCGTCAAGGGGTGGCACTGAAGCTTTCTTT.

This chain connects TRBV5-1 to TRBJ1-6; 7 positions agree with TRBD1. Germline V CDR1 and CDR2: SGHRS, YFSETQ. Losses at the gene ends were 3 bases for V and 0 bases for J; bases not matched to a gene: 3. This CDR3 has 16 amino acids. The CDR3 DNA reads TGCGCCAGCAGCTGGGACAGCGGCTCCTATAATTCACCCCTCCACTTT. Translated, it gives CASSWDSGSYNSPLHF. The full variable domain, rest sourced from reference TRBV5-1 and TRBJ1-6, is KAGVTQTPRYLIKTRGQQVTLSCSPISGHRSVSWYQQTPGQGLQFLFEYFSETQRNKGNFPGRFSGRQFSNSRSEMNVSTLELGDSALYLCASSWDSGSYNSPLHFGNGTRLTVT.

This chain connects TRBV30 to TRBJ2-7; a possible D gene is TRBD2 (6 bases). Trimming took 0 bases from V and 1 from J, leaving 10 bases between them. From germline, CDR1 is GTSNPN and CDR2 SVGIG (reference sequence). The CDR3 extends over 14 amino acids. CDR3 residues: CAWSVLGTSYEQYF. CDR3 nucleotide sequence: TGTGCCTGGAGTGTACTTGGGACTTCCTACGAGCAGTACTTC.

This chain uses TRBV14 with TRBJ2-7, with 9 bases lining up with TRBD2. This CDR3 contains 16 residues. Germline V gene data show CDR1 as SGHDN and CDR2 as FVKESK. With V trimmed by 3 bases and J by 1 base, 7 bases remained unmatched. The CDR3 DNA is TGTGCCAGCAGCCAGTTTCCGGGACTAGCTTCCTACGAGCAGTACTTC. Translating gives CASSQFPGLASYEQYF. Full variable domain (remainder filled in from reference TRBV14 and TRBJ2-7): EAGVTQFPSHSVIEKGQTVTLRCDPISGHDNLYWYRRVMGKEIKFLLHFVKESKQDESGMPNNRFLAERTGGTYSTLKVQPAELEDSGVYFCASSQFPGLASYEQYFGPGTRLTVT.

In nucleotides, the CDR3 is TGCAGCGTTGAAGATGTCGGGGACGAGCAGTACTTC. Its translation is CSVEDVGDEQYF. The rearrangement joins TRBV29-1 to TRBJ2-7, with D tentatively TRBD2 (5 bases). Germline V gene lookup returns CDR1 SQVTM and CDR2 ANQGSEA. The CDR3 has 12 residues. V gave up 0 bases and J gave up 5 bases, with 8 bases separating them.

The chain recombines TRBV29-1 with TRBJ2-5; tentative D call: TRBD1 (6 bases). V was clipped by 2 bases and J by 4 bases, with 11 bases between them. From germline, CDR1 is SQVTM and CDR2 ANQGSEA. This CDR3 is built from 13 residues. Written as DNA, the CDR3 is TGCAGCGTTGAATTTCTGGGGGCAGAGACCCAGTACTTC. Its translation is CSVEFLGAETQYF. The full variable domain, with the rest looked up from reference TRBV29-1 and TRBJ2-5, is SAVISQKPSRDICQRGTSLTIQCQVDSQVTMMFWYRQQPGQSLTLIATANQGSEATYESGFVIDKFPISRPNLTFSTLTVSNMSPEDSSIYLCSVEFLGAETQYFGPGTRLLVL.

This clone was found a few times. The CDR3 DNA reads TGCAGCGGGACAGGATTTCAGAATTCCTACGAGCAGTACTTC. Translated, it gives CSGTGFQNSYEQYF. V gene TRBV29-1 combines with J gene TRBJ2-7, with 7 bases that match TRBD1. V dropped 7 bases and J dropped 1; count of bases not matched to a gene: 10. The CDR3 loop spans 14 amino acids. Germline values: CDR1 SQVTM, CDR2 ANQGSEA.

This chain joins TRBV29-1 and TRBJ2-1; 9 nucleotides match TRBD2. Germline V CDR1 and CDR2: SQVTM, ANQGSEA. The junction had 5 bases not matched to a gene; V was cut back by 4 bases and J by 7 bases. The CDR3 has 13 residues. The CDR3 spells CSVGGRAKNEQFF. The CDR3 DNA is TGCAGCGTTGGCGGGAGGGCCAAGAATGAGCAGTTCTTC.

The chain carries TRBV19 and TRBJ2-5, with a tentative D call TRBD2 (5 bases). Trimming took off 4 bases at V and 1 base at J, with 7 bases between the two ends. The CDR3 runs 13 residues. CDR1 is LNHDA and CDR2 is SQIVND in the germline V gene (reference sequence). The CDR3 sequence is CASSRTVQETQYF. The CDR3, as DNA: TGTGCCAGTAGTAGGACTGTCCAAGAGACCCAGTACTTC.

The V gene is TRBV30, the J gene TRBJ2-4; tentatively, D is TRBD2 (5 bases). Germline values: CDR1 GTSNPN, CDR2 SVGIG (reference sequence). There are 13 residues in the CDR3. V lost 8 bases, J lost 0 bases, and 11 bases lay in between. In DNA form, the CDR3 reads TGTGCCCTGGGAGAGGTAGCCAAAAACATTCAGTACTTC. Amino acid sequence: CALGEVAKNIQYF.

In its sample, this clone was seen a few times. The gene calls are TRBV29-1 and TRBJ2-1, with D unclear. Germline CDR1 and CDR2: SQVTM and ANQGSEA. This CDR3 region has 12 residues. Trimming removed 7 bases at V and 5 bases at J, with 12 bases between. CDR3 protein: CSARTQDNEQFF. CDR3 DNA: TGCAGCGCCCGAACCCAGGACAATGAGCAGTTCTTC.

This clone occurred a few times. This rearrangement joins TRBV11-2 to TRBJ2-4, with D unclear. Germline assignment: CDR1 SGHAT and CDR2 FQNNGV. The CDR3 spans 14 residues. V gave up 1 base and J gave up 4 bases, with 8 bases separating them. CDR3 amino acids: CASSLGHNKNIQYF. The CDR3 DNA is TGTGCCAGCAGCTTAGGACACAATAAAAACATTCAGTACTTC.